This T cell receptor beta chain emerged from a study of cytotoxic CD8 clonotypes in ibrutinib-treated CLL. The CDR3 covers 15 residues. Trimming removed 3 bases at V and 4 bases at J, with 13 bases between. CDR1 and CDR2 (germline): SGHKS, YYEKEE (reference sequence). Notes on the study in general: A rise in clonality was seen at ibrutinib response, and a fall back toward baseline was seen at progression. Starting clonality was above that of age-matched healthy donors and tracked circulating CD8+ T-cell counts.

About this clone itself: Antigen specificity is unknown.

TCRdb keeps only in-frame clones here, not all; method: immunoSEQ multiplex PCR. The sample consists of 25,000 to 30,000 clones, less than 75% of them appearing once. Extraction of approximately 2 micrograms of genomic DNA from cryopreserved PBMCs supplied material for TCR beta libraries. The receptor comes from a human donor with chronic lymphocytic leukemia. The material sequenced was PBMCs, taken before ibrutinib treatment. V is TRBV5-5 and J is TRBJ2-2; D is possibly TRBD1 or TRBD2 (5 bases each). The DNA for the CDR3 is TGTGCCAGCAGCTGGGGACGGAGTTTCACCGGGGAGCTGTTTTTT. Its protein product is CASSWGRSFTGELFF.